Below are 10 T cell receptor beta chains sequenced from a single sample in a study of cytomegalovirus exposure and HLA in healthy donors. PCR primers comprised 60 Vbeta and 13 Jbeta primers. Only in-frame clones appear in the TCRdb table, and some are missing; sequencing was by immunoSEQ multiplex PCR. The repertoire holds approximately 110,000 clones, with under 80% as singletons. The material sequenced was PBMCs. These receptors came from a woman aged 40 to 49 in good health and CMV-seropositive.

This clone was detected only a few times. V gene TRBV7-9 combines with J gene TRBJ2-1, with TRBD2 matching 12 bases. The CDR3 runs to 16 residues. V lost 5 bases to trimming and J lost 4 bases; unmatched junction nucleotides: 6. Looked up from germline, CDR1 is SEHNR and CDR2 is FQNEAQ (reference sequence). The CDR3 DNA follows: TGTGCCAGCAGCCGCCAGGGACTAGCGGGTTACAATGAGCAGTTCTTC. Encoded protein: CASSRQGLAGYNEQFF.

V usage is TRBV6-1 and J usage is TRBJ1-3, with 7 bases identical to TRBD1. Unmatched junction bases numbered 5, after V lost 6 bases and J lost 3 bases. The germline gives CDR1 MNHNS, CDR2 SASEGT. The CDR3 has 14 amino acids. Here the CDR3 DNA reads TGTGCCAGCAGAACACAGGGGTATGGAAACACCATATATTTT. This translates into CASRTQGYGNTIYF.

This chain joins TRBV4-3 and TRBJ2-7; a weak D match, TRBD1 (5 bases). V was pared by 0 bases and J by 5 bases, with 20 bases between. The CDR3 length is 17 residues. In germline, CDR1 is LGHNA, CDR2 YSLEER. CDR3 protein: CASSQDLLVKGRDEQYF. The CDR3 DNA is TGCGCCAGCAGCCAAGACCTGTTGGTAAAGGGGCGCGACGAGCAGTACTTC.

V and J are TRBV19 and TRBJ1-2; D perhaps matches TRBD1 (5 bases). Deletions cut 3 bases from V and 2 bases from J, with 16 bases between. This CDR3 region has 16 residues. From germline, CDR1 is LNHDA and CDR2 SQIVND (reference sequence). The CDR3 here is CASSIWGLPGNYGYTF. The DNA for the CDR3 is TGTGCCAGTAGTATTTGGGGACTTCCTGGCAACTATGGCTACACCTTC.

This clone was seen only a few times. The chain uses TRBV5-1 and TRBJ2-7; D gene ambiguous. Between the trimmed V and J ends, which lost 4 bases and 1 base, there was a span of 30 bases. The CDR3 has 20 amino acids. CDR1 is SGHRS, CDR2 YFSETQ, per germline. Here the CDR3 reads CASSRGLSTVFRQSSYEQYF. The CDR3 DNA reads TGCGCCAGCAGCCGTGGGCTCTCGACCGTCTTTCGACAATCTTCCTACGAGCAGTACTTC.

The CDR3 nucleotides are TGTGCCAGCAGCCCCGGATTGACTAGCACAGATACGCAGTATTTT. This gives the protein CASSPGLTSTDTQYF. This sequence joins TRBV5-4 and TRBJ2-3; D is ambiguous. The CDR3 consists of 15 residues. CDR1 is SGHNT and CDR2 is YYREEE in the germline V gene (reference sequence). Trimming removed 4 bases at V and 0 bases at J, with 12 bases between. Complete variable domain (other parts from reference TRBV5-4 and TRBJ2-3): ETGVTQSPTHLIKTRGQQVTLRCSSQSGHNTVSWYQQALGQGPQFIFQYYREEENGRGNFPPRFSGLQFPNYSSELNVNALELDDSALYLCASSPGLTSTDTQYFGPGTRLTVL.

The rearrangement joins TRBV5-1 to TRBJ1-2; D is ambiguous. Germline CDR1 is SGHRS and CDR2 is YFSETQ. Deletions cut 2 bases from V and 8 bases from J, with 13 bases between. This CDR3 is 13 amino acids long. The CDR3 DNA follows: TGCGCCAGCAGCTTATCGGGAGAGGTGGGCTACACCTTC. The encoded protein is CASSLSGEVGYTF. Based on the CDR3 plus reference TRBV5-1 and TRBJ1-2, the full variable domain is KAGVTQTPRYLIKTRGQQVTLSCSPISGHRSVSWYQQTPGQGLQFLFEYFSETQRNKGNFPGRFSGRQFSNSRSEMNVSTLELGDSALYLCASSLSGEVGYTFGSGTRLTVV.

This clone was counted only a few times. The chain is built from TRBV7-6 and TRBJ1-1; TRBD1 matches 7 bases. This CDR3 comprises 15 residues. V was pared by 3 bases and J by 6 bases, with 10 bases of the junction left unmatched. CDR1 and CDR2 (germline): SGHVS, FNYEAQ. The chain's CDR3 is CASSLTGNSASEAFF. CDR3 nucleotides: TGTGCCAGCAGCTTGACAGGGAACTCGGCTTCTGAAGCTTTCTTT. Complete variable domain (other parts from reference TRBV7-6 and TRBJ1-1): GAGVSQSPRYKVTKRGQDVALRCDPISGHVSLYWYRQALGQGPEFLTYFNYEAQQDKSGLPNDRFSAERPEGSISTLTIQRTEQRDSAMYRCASSLTGNSASEAFFGQGTRLTVV.

The CDR3 sequence: CASSGQIHQPQHF. The CDR3 DNA is TGTGCCAGCAGTGGACAGATCCATCAGCCCCAGCATTTT. This rearrangement joins TRBV7-2 to TRBJ1-5; weak D call: TRBD1 (6 bases). CDR3 length equals 13 residues. Trimming pared 6 bases from V and 5 bases from J, leaving 11 bases between. Per germline, CDR1 SGHTA and CDR2 FQGNSA.

This clone was seen more than once but under ten times. This chain connects TRBV29-1 to TRBJ1-2; 8 bases fit TRBD1. This CDR3 spans 14 amino acids. Germline V CDR1 and CDR2: SQVTM, ANQGSEA. V shed 6 bases, J shed 4 bases, and the junction held 10 bases outside the gene matches. CDR3 sequence: CSVDDRGEVYGYTF. The CDR3 nucleotides are TGCAGCGTCGACGACAGGGGTGAGGTCTATGGCTACACCTTC.